This T cell receptor beta chain derives from a study of blood T cell repertoires in COVID-19. Study in general: COVID-19 samples, acute and convalescent, were from the United States, Italy and Spain. PBMCs, B-cell-depleted T cells, or T cells provided the cDNA or gDNA that made up the material.

Germline CDR1 and CDR2: MNHEY and SVGEGT. This CDR3 has 14 amino acids. Trimming removed 0 bases at V and 6 bases at J, with 11 bases between. The repertoire was sequenced with immunoSEQ multiplex PCR; TCRdb's copy has only in-frame clones and lacks some. Of about 88,000 clones listed, about nine tenths are singletons. The chain combines TRBV6-2 or TRBV6-3 with TRBJ2-5; no clear D gene. The sample comprised peripheral blood. The origin of this receptor is a man aged 18-30 years with COVID-19, enrolled during active disease. CDR3 nucleotides: TGTGCCAGCAGTTACTCGGGTGTGCGGCAGACCCAGTACTTC. This gives the protein CASSYSGVRQTQYF.